This passage covers 22 T cell receptor beta chains from one sample sequenced in a study of blood T cell repertoires in COVID-19. Profiled with immunoSEQ multiplex PCR; TCRdb holds only in-frame clones, not every one. The sample lists about 380,000 clones, around nine tenths seen once, with more than 1% in the top ten. Material: PBMCs or T cells enriched from blood (not recorded which). The receptors stem from a woman between 18 and 30 years old who had recovered from COVID-19.

This clone was found once. The chain recombines TRBV25-1 with TRBJ2-3, with 13 bases aligning to TRBD2. Per the germline V gene, CDR1 is MGHDK and CDR2 is SYGVNS. V dropped 5 bases and J dropped 3; count of bases not matched to a gene: 5. The CDR3 has 16 residues. Here the CDR3 reads CASSRLAGGRTDTQYF. CDR3 sequence (DNA): TGTGCCAGCAGTCGACTAGCGGGGGGCCGGACAGATACGCAGTATTTT. Full variable domain (remainder filled in from reference TRBV25-1 and TRBJ2-3): EADIYQTPRYLVIGTGKKITLECSQTMGHDKMYWYQQDPGMELHLIHYSYGVNSTEKGDLSSESTVSRIRTEHFPLTLESARPSHTSQYLCASSRLAGGRTDTQYFGPGTRLTVL.

The chain employs TRBV2 and TRBJ2-2, with D possibly matching TRBD1 (8 bases). CDR3 length equals 18 residues. Germline values: CDR1 SNHLY, CDR2 FYNNEI. Trimming took 3 bases from V and 2 from J, leaving 19 bases between them. Here the CDR3 reads CASSEIGGGTGNTGELFF. The CDR3 nucleotides are TGTGCCAGCAGTGAGATTGGGGGAGGGACAGGCAACACCGGGGAGCTGTTTTTT.

V is TRBV27 and J is TRBJ2-3, with a tentative D call TRBD1 (7 bases). CDR3 size: 15 residues. V was cut by 5 bases and J by 1 base, with 13 bases left in between. CDR1 and CDR2 (germline): MNHEY, SMNVEV (reference sequence). The CDR3 nucleotides read TGTGCCAGCAGTCAACAGGGGAGGCGCACAGATACGCAGTATTTT. It specifies CASSQQGRRTDTQYF.

The gene calls are TRBV30 and TRBJ2-7, with D possibly TRBD1 on 6 matching bases. The germline V gene has CDR1 GTSNPN and CDR2 SVGIG (reference sequence). The CDR3 extends over 15 amino acids. The V and J ends lost 5 bases and 0 bases respectively, with 17 bases between them. CDR3 protein: CAWCPGTTASYEQYF. CDR3 in DNA: TGTGCCTGGTGTCCCGGGACAACCGCCTCCTACGAGCAGTACTTC.

This chain uses TRBV5-1 with TRBJ2-5, with 13 bases that match TRBD2. The CDR3 spans 16 residues. V lost 4 bases, J lost 4 bases, and 7 bases stayed unmatched. Germline CDR1 reads SGHRS; CDR2 reads YFSETQ. The CDR3 DNA reads as TGCGCCAGCAGCCTTGGGACTAGCGGGGTTGGAGAGACCCAGTACTTC. As protein: CASSLGTSGVGETQYF.

The chain recombines TRBV7-9 with TRBJ2-5, with 7 bases fitting TRBD1. Germline loops: CDR1 SEHNR, CDR2 FQNEAQ (reference sequence). This CDR3 comprises 16 residues. V lost 2 bases, J lost 2 bases, and 8 bases stayed unmatched. The CDR3 is CASSLKTGPIQETQYF. For the CDR3, the DNA is TGTGCCAGCAGCTTAAAGACAGGGCCTATTCAAGAGACCCAGTACTTC.

The chain is built from TRBV2 and TRBJ1-1, with TRBD1 matching 10 bases. CDR1 SNHLY and CDR2 FYNNEI come from the germline V gene. The J segment lost 5 bases and the V segment lost 6 bases, leaving 6 bases of the junction unmatched. The length of the CDR3 is 14 residues. DNA of the CDR3: TGTGCCAGCAGGCTAGGGACAGGGGAGACTGAAGCTTTCTTT. Translated: CASRLGTGETEAFF.

The chain recombines TRBV4-1 with TRBJ1-5; D may be TRBD1 (6 bases). V lost 4 bases to trimming and J lost 4 bases, with 20 bases between them. The CDR3 runs to 17 residues. In germline, CDR1 is MGHRA, CDR2 YSYEKL. The CDR3 loop is CASSPASKPGANQPQHF. The DNA of the CDR3 is TGCGCCAGCAGCCCCGCATCCAAACCAGGGGCAAATCAGCCCCAGCATTTT.

The rearrangement uses TRBV5-1 and TRBJ1-2; the D gene is possibly TRBD1 (6 bases). Germline-derived CDR1 and CDR2 are SGHRS and YFSETQ. V gave up 5 bases and J gave up 2 bases, with 13 bases separating them. The CDR3 is 14 residues long. Here the CDR3 DNA reads TGCGCCAGCAGTCGTAGTGGGGGCAACTATGGCTACACCTTC. Translating gives CASSRSGGNYGYTF.

V is TRBV6-4 and J is TRBJ2-3, with 11 bases aligning to TRBD1. The V gene's germline CDR1 is MRHNA and CDR2 SNTAGT. The CDR3 loop spans 14 amino acids. The V and J ends lost 6 bases and 6 bases, in that order; junction bases with no gene match: 5. The CDR3 DNA is TGTGCCAGCAGAAGGACAGGGGGCGAGGATACGCAGTATTTT. Translated, it gives CASRRTGGEDTQYF.

The sample holds one count of this clone. This rearrangement joins TRBV10-3 to TRBJ1-5; D remains unclear. This CDR3 has 16 residues. V lost 3 bases, J lost 3 bases, and 15 bases lay in between. CDR1 is ENHRY, CDR2 SYGVKD, per germline. CDR3 sequence: CAISEEAKTNNQPQHF. As DNA, the CDR3 is TGTGCCATCAGTGAAGAGGCCAAAACCAACAATCAGCCCCAGCATTTT.

This chain uses TRBV19 with TRBJ2-2, with 8 bases lining up with TRBD1. This CDR3 spans 15 amino acids. J was trimmed by 4 bases and V by 3 bases; bases with no gene match: 4. Germline CDR1 is LNHDA and CDR2 is SQIVND (reference sequence). As DNA, the CDR3 is TGTGCCAGTAGTATTTTGGACAGGGTCACCGGGGAGCTGTTTTTT. Amino acids: CASSILDRVTGELFF.

The chain links TRBV11-1 to TRBJ1-6; 7 positions match TRBD1. The CDR3 sequence is 14 residues long. CDR1 SGHAT and CDR2 FQDESV come from the germline V gene (reference sequence). Trimming took 5 bases from V and 10 from J; bases not matched to a gene: 8. CDR3 loop: CASSPDRDFSPLHF. For the CDR3, the DNA is TGTGCCAGCAGCCCTGACAGGGACTTCTCACCCCTCCACTTT.

V and J are TRBV10-3 and TRBJ1-3, with TRBD1 matching 8 bases. The CDR3 has 14 residues. After removal of 7 bases from V and 0 bases from J, the junction contained 2 bases not matched to a gene. CDR1 and CDR2 (germline): ENHRY, SYGVKD. The CDR3 region is CAIKGTGSGNTIYF. The CDR3 nucleotides read TGTGCCATCAAGGGGACAGGCTCTGGAAACACCATATATTTT.

The chain employs TRBV2 and TRBJ1-2; 8 bases match TRBD1. With 5 bases clipped from V and 7 bases from J, the junction kept 6 bases outside the gene matches. Per germline, CDR1 SNHLY and CDR2 FYNNEI. The CDR3 spans 13 residues. CDR3 sequence: CASSLDRESGYTF. The CDR3 DNA reads as TGTGCCAGCAGTTTGGACAGGGAGAGTGGCTACACCTTC.

The chain carries TRBV30 and TRBJ2-3, with 10 positions matching TRBD1. J lost 5 bases, V lost 4 bases, and 9 bases had no gene match. The CDR3 is 15 residues long. Germline CDR1 and CDR2: GTSNPN and SVGIG (reference sequence). CDR3 residues: CAWTPDRGGLDTQYF. CDR3 bases: TGTGCCTGGACCCCGGACAGGGGGGGACTAGATACGCAGTATTTT.

This clone was recorded only once. The rearrangement uses TRBV7-6 and TRBJ2-2; D unclear. CDR1 is SGHVS and CDR2 is FNYEAQ in the germline V gene. The CDR3 has 13 amino acids. Trimming removed 4 bases from V and 3 bases from J, with 6 bases in between. The CDR3 coding sequence is TGTGCCAGCAGCTCCGGAGACACCGGGGAGCTGTTTTTT. This encodes CASSSGDTGELFF. Supplemented by reference TRBV7-6 and TRBJ2-2, the full variable domain reads GAGVSQSPRYKVTKRGQDVALRCDPISGHVSLYWYRQALGQGPEFLTYFNYEAQQDKSGLPNDRFSAERPEGSISTLTIQRTEQRDSAMYRCASSSGDTGELFFGEGSRLTVL.

The gene calls are TRBV12-3 or TRBV12-4 and TRBJ1-1; D is uncertain. V lost 6 bases and J lost 0, with 5 bases in between. The CDR3 has 12 residues. CDR3: CASSTVNTEAFF. DNA for the CDR3: TGTGCCAGCAGCACAGTGAACACTGAAGCTTTCTTT.

The DNA of the CDR3 is TGTGCCAGCAGTTTAGGACAGGGAAGTGGAAACACCATATATTTT. It codes for CASSLGQGSGNTIYF. This rearrangement joins TRBV27 to TRBJ1-3; 8 nucleotides align to TRBD1. Germline values: CDR1 MNHEY, CDR2 SMNVEV (reference sequence). This CDR3 spans 15 amino acids. After removal of 2 bases from V and 3 bases from J, the junction contained 3 bases not matched to a gene.

The CDR3 loop reads CASSITGGTYNEQFF. The CDR3 bases are TGTGCCAGCAGTATAACAGGGGGGACATACAATGAGCAGTTCTTC. The chain combines TRBV27 with TRBJ2-1; 8 bases line up with TRBD1. The CDR3 is 15 residues long. From germline, CDR1 is MNHEY and CDR2 SMNVEV (reference sequence). Trimming cost V 5 bases and J 4 bases; bases outside gene matches: 7.

This chain links TRBV28 with TRBJ1-2; 11 nucleotides align to TRBD1. Germline V gene sequence: CDR1 MDHEN, CDR2 SYDVKM. The CDR3 length is 16 residues. V gave up 2 bases and J gave up 8 bases; unmatched junction bases: 10. The CDR3 DNA reads TGTGCCAGCAGTTTACCCGCCGGACAGGGGGCGTTCGGCTACACCTTC. This gives the protein CASSLPAGQGAFGYTF.

The chain uses TRBV6-2 or TRBV6-3 and TRBJ2-7, with 9 bases aligning to TRBD2. V lost 5 bases to trimming and J lost 3 bases; unmatched junction nucleotides: 5. Germline assignment: CDR1 MNHEY and CDR2 SVGEGT. The CDR3 runs 14 residues. The CDR3 nucleotides read TGTGCCAGCAGTGGCGGGGGGGCTGGCTACGAGCAGTACTTC. Its protein product is CASSGGGAGYEQYF.